One and the same sample provided the 29 T cell receptor beta chains below, sequenced in a study of blood T cell repertoires in COVID-19. Assay: immunoSEQ multiplex PCR; the TCRdb copy retains only in-frame clones and omits some. The table has hundreds of thousands of clones, over 80% seen once. Sequencing used peripheral blood. These TCRs come from a woman in her late teens or twenties with acute or convalescent COVID-19.

A few counts support this clone. This sequence joins TRBV4-1 and TRBJ1-1; 11 nucleotides agree with TRBD1. V lost 0 bases and J lost 0; bases outside the gene matches: 6. Germline V CDR1 and CDR2: MGHRA, YSYEKL. This CDR3 contains 18 residues. This chain's CDR3 is CASSQEGWTGGLNTEAFF. In DNA, the CDR3 is TGCGCCAGCAGCCAAGAGGGGTGGACAGGGGGCCTGAACACTGAAGCTTTCTTT.

Comments on this clone: This specimen includes other DNA sequences encoding the same CDR3. The gene calls are TRBV5-1 and TRBJ1-1, with TRBD1 identical over 8 bases. The junction had 4 bases not matched to a gene; V was cut back by 2 bases and J by 4 bases. The length of the CDR3 is 14 residues. Germline values: CDR1 SGHRS, CDR2 YFSETQ. Here the CDR3 DNA reads TGCGCCAGCAGCTTAGACAGGGGCGCCACTGAAGCTTTCTTT. It encodes CASSLDRGATEAFF. Variable domain in full (rest from reference TRBV5-1 and TRBJ1-1): KAGVTQTPRYLIKTRGQQVTLSCSPISGHRSVSWYQQTPGQGLQFLFEYFSETQRNKGNFPGRFSGRQFSNSRSEMNVSTLELGDSALYLCASSLDRGATEAFFGQGTRLTVV.

The chain recombines TRBV2 with TRBJ2-7; 10 nucleotides agree with TRBD1. With V trimmed by 11 bases and J by 2 bases, 15 bases remained unmatched. This CDR3 has 16 amino acids. CDR1 is SNHLY, CDR2 FYNNEI, per germline. This CDR3 reads CARSGTGDFPTYEQYF. As DNA, the CDR3 is TGTGCCCGCTCCGGGACAGGGGATTTTCCTACCTACGAGCAGTACTTC.

The genes are TRBV6-1 and TRBJ2-5; 9 bases are shared with TRBD1. The junction had 12 bases not matched to a gene; V was cut back by 1 base and J by 12 bases. The CDR3 loop spans 15 amino acids. Germline lookup yields CDR1 MNHNS and CDR2 SASEGT. Written as DNA, the CDR3 is TGTGCCAGCAGTGAAGGGCCAGACAGGGGGGGCGCGGAGTACTTC. It is translated as CASSEGPDRGGAEYF.

This clone was seen more than once but under ten times. The V call is TRBV14, the J call TRBJ1-2; D unclear. The CDR3 length is 12 residues. In germline, CDR1 is SGHDN, CDR2 FVKESK. Trimming took off 0 bases at V and 5 bases at J, with 4 bases between the two ends. CDR3 sequence: CASSQDVYGYTF. The CDR3 DNA reads TGTGCCAGCAGCCAAGATGTATATGGCTACACCTTC.

The CDR3 DNA is TGCAGTGCTAGTTTCACCGGGGCTGGAAACACCATATATTTT. Translation gives CSASFTGAGNTIYF. The V gene is TRBV20-1, the J gene TRBJ1-3; no firm D call. The CDR3 is made up of 14 amino acids. The V gene lost 3 bases and the J gene lost 2 bases, with 11 bases spanning the gap. The V gene's germline CDR1 is DFQATT and CDR2 SNEGSKA (reference sequence).

This clone showed up just a few times. The chain is built from TRBV19 and TRBJ1-2; D gene unclear. The CDR3 runs to 12 residues. Trimming left V 10 bases short and J 4 bases short, with 13 bases between. CDR1 and CDR2 from the germline V gene are LNHDA and SQIVND (reference sequence). The CDR3 spells CATGYGFYGYTF. The DNA for the CDR3 is TGTGCCACCGGATACGGGTTCTATGGCTACACCTTC.

V is TRBV19 and J is TRBJ2-1; TRBD2 might be the D (6 bases). The ends were cut back, 6 bases at V and 4 bases at J, with 10 bases in the middle. This CDR3 contains 13 residues. Germline CDR1 is LNHDA and CDR2 is SQIVND (reference sequence). The chain's CDR3 is CASRAAGYNEQFF. The CDR3 DNA reads as TGTGCCAGTAGGGCGGCGGGATACAATGAGCAGTTCTTC.

The chain links TRBV2 to TRBJ1-2, with TRBD1 matching over 9 bases. After removal of 6 bases from V and 8 bases from J, the junction contained 7 bases not matched to a gene. The CDR3 is 13 residues long. The V gene's germline CDR1 is SNHLY and CDR2 FYNNEI. The CDR3 sequence: CASSLSTGGGYTF. The CDR3 DNA reads as TGTGCCAGCAGCCTTTCGACAGGGGGAGGCTACACCTTC.

There are a few counts of this clone. The rearrangement links TRBV7-6 to TRBJ1-2; TRBD1 agrees at 9 bases. Germline assignment: CDR1 SGHVS and CDR2 FNYEAQ. The CDR3 covers 17 residues. With V trimmed by 1 base and J by 3 bases, 9 bases remained unmatched. The CDR3 here is CASSLVGIRDRDYGYTF. The CDR3 bases are TGTGCCAGCAGCTTAGTCGGGATCCGGGACAGGGACTATGGCTACACCTTC. Full variable domain (missing parts from reference TRBV7-6 and TRBJ1-2): GAGVSQSPRYKVTKRGQDVALRCDPISGHVSLYWYRQALGQGPEFLTYFNYEAQQDKSGLPNDRFSAERPEGSISTLTIQRTEQRDSAMYRCASSLVGIRDRDYGYTFGSGTRLTVV.

The rearrangement uses TRBV5-4 and TRBJ2-5; the match to TRBD1 covers 8 bases. The CDR3 runs 16 residues. Germline trimming cut 4 bases from V and 5 bases from J; bases unmatched to any gene: 13. CDR1 SGHNT and CDR2 YYREEE come from the germline V gene (reference sequence). The CDR3 spells CASSPAAGGPRETQYF. The CDR3 region has the DNA TGTGCCAGCAGCCCTGCGGCAGGGGGCCCTCGGGAGACCCAGTACTTC.

This clone showed up just once. The chain joins TRBV3-1 (or the pseudogene TRBV3-2) to TRBJ1-1, with D possibly TRBD1 on 5 matching bases. Between the trimmed V and J ends, which lost 3 bases and 9 bases, there was a span of 8 bases. The CDR3 totals 11 residues. From germline, CDR1 is LGHDT and CDR2 YNNKEL (reference sequence). CDR3: CASSQGGQAFF. DNA of the CDR3: TGTGCCAGCAGCCAGGGGGGTCAAGCTTTCTTT.

For this clone: Compared with germline, one end of the junction differs, possibly owing to a read error. This rearrangement joins TRBV19 to TRBJ1-4, with D maybe TRBD1 (6 bases). Germline CDR1 is LNHDA and CDR2 is SQIVND (reference sequence). The CDR3 sequence is 15 residues long. CDR3: CASSKTGTTNEKLFF. CDR3 DNA sequence: TGTGCCAGTAGTAAAACCGGGACAACGAATGAAAAACTGTTTTTT.

The rearrangement uses TRBV28 and TRBJ1-5; D is unclear. With 3 bases removed from V and 0 bases from J, the gap between germline ends came to 6 bases. This CDR3 has 14 amino acids. Germline values: CDR1 MDHEN, CDR2 SYDVKM. The CDR3 sequence: CASSFSSSNQPQHF. The CDR3 DNA reads TGTGCCAGCAGTTTTTCTAGTAGCAATCAGCCCCAGCATTTT.

The chain recombines TRBV4-3 with TRBJ2-1; TRBD2 agrees at 7 bases. V lost 4 bases and J lost 7; bases outside the gene matches: 4. CDR3 length: 13 residues. Germline V lookup: CDR1 LGHNA, CDR2 YSLEER. Here the CDR3 DNA reads TGCGCCAGCAGCCTGGGGGGGGATAATGAGCAGTTCTTC. Translation: CASSLGGDNEQFF.

J is TRBJ1-1 and V is TRBV15, with a possible D match to TRBD1 (5 bases). V shed 1 base and J shed 4 bases, with 10 bases lying between them. CDR3 length: 14 residues. Germline CDR1 reads LNHNV; CDR2 reads YYDKDF (reference sequence). CDR3 residues: CATSRVGGITEAFF. CDR3 DNA sequence: TGTGCCACCAGCAGAGTGGGGGGGATCACTGAAGCTTTCTTT.

The CDR3 sequence is CASSSQGKGQYF. CDR3 nucleotide sequence: TGTGCCAGCAGTTCTCAGGGGAAAGGGCAGTACTTC. V is TRBV6-6 and J is TRBJ2-7, with a possible D match to TRBD1 (6 bases). CDR1 and CDR2 from the germline V gene are MNHNY and SVGAGI (reference sequence). V gave up 4 bases and J gave up 9 bases, with 13 bases separating them. There are 12 residues in the CDR3.

The chain recombines TRBV2 with TRBJ1-1; D is uncertain. The CDR3 sequence is 16 residues long. V was pared by 2 bases and J by 4 bases, with 17 bases between. Germline V lookup: CDR1 SNHLY, CDR2 FYNNEI. CDR3 amino acids: CASSEWPGALGTEAFF. The CDR3 DNA follows: TGTGCCAGCAGTGAATGGCCAGGTGCGCTGGGCACTGAAGCTTTCTTT.

The V and J genes are TRBV5-4 and TRBJ2-2, with unresolved D. The CDR3 extends over 13 amino acids. V gave up 0 bases and J gave up 6 bases, with 6 bases separating them. The germline CDR1 and CDR2 sequences are SGHNT and YYREEE (reference sequence). The CDR3 DNA follows: TGTGCCAGCAGCTTGGCAAATTCCGGGGAGCTGTTTTTT. Its protein is CASSLANSGELFF.

J is TRBJ1-2 and V is TRBV19; perhaps TRBD1 as D (5 bases). V was cut by 2 bases and J by 6 bases, with 7 bases left in between. Germline CDR1 reads LNHDA; CDR2 reads SQIVND (reference sequence). The CDR3 loop spans 12 amino acids. Written as DNA, the CDR3 is TGTGCCAGTAGTATATCAGGGAATGGCTACACCTTC. It is translated as CASSISGNGYTF.

This chain links TRBV6-6 with TRBJ2-3, with 11 positions matching TRBD2. This CDR3 contains 14 residues. Trimming removed 5 bases from V and 4 bases from J; junction bases left unmatched: 2. Germline assignment: CDR1 MNHNY and CDR2 SVGAGI (reference sequence). The CDR3 reads CASSLGLAADTQYF. As DNA, the CDR3 is TGTGCCAGCAGTCTGGGACTAGCGGCAGATACGCAGTATTTT.

The DNA for the CDR3 is TGTGCCAGCAGCTTCCCCTCTTATGGCTACACCTTC. It codes for CASSFPSYGYTF. The chain recombines TRBV25-1 with TRBJ1-2; D ambiguous. CDR3 size: 12 residues. Trimming left V 6 bases short and J 5 bases short, with 10 bases between. Germline-derived CDR1 and CDR2 are MGHDK and SYGVNS.

CDR3 sequence reads: CASSLGLGTDTQYF. The CDR3 DNA reads as TGTGCCAGCAGCCTAGGACTAGGCACAGATACGCAGTATTTT. The chain links TRBV11-2 to TRBJ2-3; 7 bases align to TRBD2. The ends lost 5 bases at V and 1 base at J; junction bases unmatched: 3. The CDR3 length is 14 residues. CDR1 SGHAT and CDR2 FQNNGV come from the germline V gene.

This rearrangement joins TRBV7-9 to TRBJ2-2; 8 bases agree with TRBD1. The CDR3 consists of 17 residues. The J segment lost 0 bases and the V segment lost 7 bases, leaving 10 bases of the junction unmatched. The germline gives CDR1 SEHNR, CDR2 FQNEAQ (reference sequence). CDR3 nucleotide sequence: TGTGCCAGCAACCCCCCAGGACAGGGCGCGAACACCGGGGAGCTGTTTTTT. Residues: CASNPPGQGANTGELFF.

This clone has only one observation. The CDR3 DNA reads as TGTGCCAGCAGCTGGGGCAGGGGGTCACCCCTCCACTTT. Translated, it gives CASSWGRGSPLHF. The chain recombines TRBV27 with TRBJ1-6, with 7 bases aligning to TRBD1. The CDR3 extends over 13 amino acids. V lost 6 bases to trimming and J lost 10 bases; unmatched junction nucleotides: 6. CDR1 is MNHEY, CDR2 SMNVEV, per germline (reference sequence).

In its sample, this clone was seen once. The chain carries TRBV11-3 and TRBJ2-7, with 11 bases that match TRBD1. Germline V gene data show CDR1 as SGHNT and CDR2 as YENEEA. J gave up 3 bases and V 4 bases, and 5 bases lay outside the gene matches. The CDR3 is made up of 15 amino acids. The CDR3 is CASSSGTGGNYEQYF. In nucleotides, the CDR3 is TGTGCCAGCAGCTCCGGGACAGGGGGTAACTACGAGCAGTACTTC.

As concerns this clone: A much more abundant neighbour one base away suggests this may be a read error. CDR3 region: CASSPSNTGELFF. The CDR3 nucleotides are TGTGCCAGCAGCCCCTCGAACACCGGGGAGCTGTTTTTT. The rearrangement links TRBV7-8 to TRBJ2-2; D is undetermined. CDR1 is SGHVS and CDR2 is FQNEAQ in the germline V gene. V was trimmed by 5 bases and J by 0 bases, leaving 4 bases between them. The CDR3 sequence is 13 residues long.

This sequence joins TRBV6-4 and TRBJ2-3, with 7 bases matching TRBD2. The CDR3 contains 14 residues. The V segment lost 5 bases and the J segment 5 bases; nucleotides outside the gene matches: 7. Looked up from germline, CDR1 is MRHNA and CDR2 is SNTAGT. The chain's CDR3 is CASSQAGSRDTQYF. DNA for the CDR3: TGTGCCAGCAGTCAAGCGGGGAGTCGAGATACGCAGTATTTT.

CDR3 residues: CASRGAKPSSTDTQYF. The CDR3 bases are TGCGCCAGCAGGGGGGCTAAGCCCTCTAGCACAGATACGCAGTATTTT. The rearrangement joins TRBV10-1 to TRBJ2-3; D may be TRBD1 (6 bases). Trimming left V 6 bases short and J 0 bases short, with 16 bases between. This CDR3 contains 16 residues. Germline V lookup: CDR1 WNHNN, CDR2 SYGVQD (reference sequence).